This TCR beta chain derives from a study of identical twins. Study-level findings and limits: Not following the same donors, the study drew its conclusions from cross-sectional statistical analysis.

In this sample, this clonotype turned up a few times. Its antigen remains unidentified. MiXCR, run by TCRdb on the 5' RACE reads, gives a single entry per CDR3 protein. This sample has around 530,000 distinct CDR3 sequences, with 15% found just once. The same data also contributed to another study, on yellow fever vaccine responses in identical twins.

This TCR was recovered from a young woman in good health. Sequencing input: CD4+ T cells sorted from blood.

CDR3 sequence reads: CASSLVRVGANEQFF. The CDR3, as DNA: TGTGCCAGCAGCCTAGTAAGGGTGGGAGCCAATGAGCAGTTCTTC. The genes are TRBV7-6 and TRBJ2-1, with D tentatively TRBD2 (5 bases). CDR1 and CDR2 from the germline V gene are SGHVS and FNYEAQ. Trimming cost V 5 bases and J 6 bases, with 17 bases left between them. The CDR3 has 15 residues. Full variable domain (remainder filled in from reference TRBV7-6 and TRBJ2-1): GAGVSQSPRYKVTKRGQDVALRCDPISGHVSLYWYRQALGQGPEFLTYFNYEAQQDKSGLPNDRFSAERPEGSISTLTIQRTEQRDSAMYRCASSLVRVGANEQFFGPGTRLTVL.